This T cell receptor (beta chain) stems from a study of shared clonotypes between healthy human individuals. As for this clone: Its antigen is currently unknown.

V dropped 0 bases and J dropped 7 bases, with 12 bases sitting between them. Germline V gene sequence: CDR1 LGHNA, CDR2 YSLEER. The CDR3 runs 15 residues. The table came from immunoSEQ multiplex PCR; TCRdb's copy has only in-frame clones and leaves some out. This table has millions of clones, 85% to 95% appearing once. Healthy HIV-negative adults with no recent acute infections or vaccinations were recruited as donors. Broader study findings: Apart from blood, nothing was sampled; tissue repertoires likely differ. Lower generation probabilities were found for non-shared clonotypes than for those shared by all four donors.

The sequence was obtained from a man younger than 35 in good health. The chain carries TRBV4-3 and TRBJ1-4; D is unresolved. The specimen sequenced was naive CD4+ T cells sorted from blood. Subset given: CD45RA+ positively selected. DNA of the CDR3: TGCGCCAGCAGCCAAGATCCCGGTGGCGGTGAAAAACTGTTTTTT. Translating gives CASSQDPGGGEKLFF.